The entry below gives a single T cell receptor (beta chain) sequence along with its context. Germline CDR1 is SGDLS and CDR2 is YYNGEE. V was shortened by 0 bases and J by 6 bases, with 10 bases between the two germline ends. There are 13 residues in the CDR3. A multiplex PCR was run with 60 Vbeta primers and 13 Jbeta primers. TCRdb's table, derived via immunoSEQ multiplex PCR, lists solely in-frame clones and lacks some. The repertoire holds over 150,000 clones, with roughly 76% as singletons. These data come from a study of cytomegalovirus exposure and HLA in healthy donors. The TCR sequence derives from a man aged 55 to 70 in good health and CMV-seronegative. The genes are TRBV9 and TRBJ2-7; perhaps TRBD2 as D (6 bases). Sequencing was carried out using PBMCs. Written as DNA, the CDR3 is TGTGCCAGCAGCGTAGTTTCGGGAGCCGAGCAGTACTTC. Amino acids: CASSVVSGAEQYF.